Each of the 8 T cell receptor beta chains below was sequenced from the same sample in a study of blood T cell repertoires in COVID-19. Generated by immunoSEQ multiplex PCR, the TCRdb table keeps only in-frame clones and is missing some. The repertoire holds some 78,000 clones, with 84% as singletons. The sample consisted of peripheral blood. The receptors were sampled from a man aged 50-59 years with acute or convalescent COVID-19.

This rearrangement joins TRBV27 to TRBJ2-3, with TRBD2 matching over 7 bases. The CDR3 contains 15 residues. Germline lookup yields CDR1 MNHEY and CDR2 SMNVEV (reference sequence). Trimming cost V 3 bases and J 2 bases; bases outside gene matches: 5. The CDR3 here is CASSLWGGDTDTQYF. The CDR3 DNA sequence: TGTGCCAGCAGTTTGTGGGGGGGAGACACAGATACGCAGTATTTT.

J is TRBJ2-6 and V is TRBV5-4, with D hard to call. Germline CDR1 is SGHNT and CDR2 is YYREEE (reference sequence). The CDR3 consists of 13 residues. Trimming cost V 2 bases and J 3 bases, with 3 bases left between them. The DNA of the CDR3 is TGTGCCAGCAGCTTCGGTGGGGCCAACGTCCTGACTTTC. It is translated as CASSFGGANVLTF. Looking up the rest from reference TRBV5-4 and TRBJ2-6 gives the full variable domain: ETGVTQSPTHLIKTRGQQVTLRCSSQSGHNTVSWYQQALGQGPQFIFQYYREEENGRGNFPPRFSGLQFPNYSSELNVNALELDDSALYLCASSFGGANVLTFGAGSRLTVL.

V is TRBV6-2 or TRBV6-3 and J is TRBJ1-5; the D gene is possibly TRBD1 (5 bases). Deletions cut 5 bases from V and 4 bases from J, with 12 bases between. CDR1 and CDR2 (germline): MNHEY, SVGEGT. The CDR3 totals 14 residues. CDR3 nucleotides: TGTGCCAGCAGTGGCCTGGGGGGTAATCAGCCCCAGCATTTT. The encoded protein is CASSGLGGNQPQHF.

CDR3 protein: CSFSRDTMNTEAFF. CDR3 DNA: TGCAGCTTCTCCCGCGACACAATGAACACTGAAGCTTTCTTT. The chain recombines TRBV29-1 with TRBJ1-1; unclear D gene. The CDR3 is 14 residues long. The germline V and J ends were trimmed by 8 bases and 0 bases, with 16 bases remaining between them. In germline, CDR1 is SQVTM, CDR2 ANQGSEA. The full variable domain, completed using reference TRBV29-1 and TRBJ1-1, is SAVISQKPSRDICQRGTSLTIQCQVDSQVTMMFWYRQQPGQSLTLIATANQGSEATYESGFVIDKFPISRPNLTFSTLTVSNMSPEDSSIYLCSFSRDTMNTEAFFGQGTRLTVV.

The chain employs TRBV2 and TRBJ2-7, with TRBD2 as a possible D gene (5 bases). Between the trimmed V and J ends, which lost 7 bases and 4 bases, there was a span of 11 bases. Germline CDR1 and CDR2: SNHLY and FYNNEI. This CDR3 contains 12 residues. CDR3 coding DNA: TGTGCCAGCACCAGAGGGAGATACGAGCAGTACTTC. Translating gives CASTRGRYEQYF.

The rearrangement joins TRBV18 to TRBJ2-7; 7 nucleotides align to TRBD1. Germline CDR1 is KGHSH and CDR2 is LQKENI. The CDR3 extends over 13 amino acids. Germline trimming cut 3 bases from V and 7 bases from J; bases unmatched to any gene: 6. As DNA, the CDR3 is TGTGCCAGCTCACCTGATAACAGGGGAGAGCAGTACTTC. It translates to CASSPDNRGEQYF. Supplemented by reference TRBV18 and TRBJ2-7, the full variable domain reads NAGVMQNPRHLVRRRGQEARLRCSPMKGHSHVYWYRQLPEEGLKFMVYLQKENIIDESGMPKERFSAEFPKEGPSILRIQQVVRGDSAAYFCASSPDNRGEQYFGPGTRLTVT.

The chain carries TRBV13 and TRBJ2-3; a possible D gene is TRBD2 (6 bases). The V end lost 2 bases, the J end lost 4 bases, and 10 bases lay between the germline ends. This CDR3 contains 14 residues. From germline, CDR1 is PRHDT and CDR2 FYEKMQ (reference sequence). The DNA for the CDR3 is TGTGCCAGCAGCTTACGGGCGGGGCCAGATACGCAGTATTTT. This sequence encodes CASSLRAGPDTQYF. Full variable domain (rest looked up from reference TRBV13 and TRBJ2-3): AAGVIQSPRHLIKEKRETATLKCYPIPRHDTVYWYQQGPGQDPQFLISFYEKMQSDKGSIPDRFSAQQFSDYHSELNMSSLELGDSALYFCASSLRAGPDTQYFGPGTRLTVL.

In this sample, this clone turned up once. V usage is TRBV9 and J usage is TRBJ2-1; D perhaps matches TRBD1 (5 bases). Per the germline V gene, CDR1 is SGDLS and CDR2 is YYNGEE. Deletions cut 3 bases from V and 2 bases from J, with 12 bases between. The CDR3 length is 15 residues. The CDR3 DNA reads TGTGCCAGCAGCGAGGGGCTAGTCACCTACAATGAGCAGTTCTTC. Encoded protein: CASSEGLVTYNEQFF.